This T cell receptor (beta chain) was found in a study of cytomegalovirus exposure and HLA in healthy donors. About this clone: Antigen: not known.

General study findings and limits: Sequencing had likely introduced a cluster of highly shared sequence variants as an artifact. DRB1 showed the most TCR associations and HLA-C the fewest in a later analysis, as rates varied by HLA locus. Accurate predictions that matched the HLA-A and HLA-B alleles of most subjects were reportedly made from TCR beta sequences.

When sampled, the donors appeared nominally healthy, though they likely had unrecorded immune exposures. V shed 6 bases and J 0 bases; nucleotides not matched to a gene: 4. Germline CDR1 MNHEY, CDR2 SVGAGI. The CDR3 consists of 15 residues. It was with 60 Vbeta and 13 Jbeta primers that the PCR ran. The table came from immunoSEQ multiplex PCR; TCRdb's copy has only in-frame clones and leaves some out. The sample yields around 68,000 clones, less than 70% seen once. Material: PBMCs. The clonotype originates from a woman in her 30s in good health and CMV-seronegative. The chain carries TRBV6-5 and TRBJ1-4, with TRBD1 matching over 7 bases. CDR3 region: CASRRDSTTNEKLFF. The CDR3 DNA reads as TGTGCCAGCAGGCGGGACAGTACAACTAATGAAAAACTGTTTTTT.